This T cell receptor beta chain comes out of a study of T-cell reconstitution after alpha-beta-depleted transplantation in children. Notes on the study in general: Surviving recipient T cells and thymic progenitors underlay high day-60 TCRbeta diversity in some patients. Hyperexpanded clones declined; after one year, newly produced T cells mostly supplied diversity. About two months after transplant, alpha-beta T cells reportedly came from several hundred expanded graft clones.

Germline CDR1 reads MDHEN; CDR2 reads SYDVKM. V was clipped by 4 bases and J by 5 bases, with 17 bases between them. CDR3 length: 16 amino acids. This clonotype was picked up many times. The antigen is not known. Unique molecular identifiers were built into the TCRbeta library. TCRdb reanalysed the PCR reads using MiXCR and keeps one entry per CDR3 protein. The sample has 400,000 to 550,000 distinct CDR3 sequences, about 11% seen once; the top ten hold around 2%. This clonotype was sampled from a child aged 2 to 15 with inherited bone marrow failure, due to receive a stem cell transplant. The chain employs TRBV28 and TRBJ1-4; possible D gene TRBD1, 5 bases. Material: PBMCs, obtained before TCRalphabeta/CD19-depleted stem cell transplant. In nucleotides, the CDR3 is TGTGCCAGCAGTTCTCCCAGGGACTGGCGAAATGAAAAACTGTTTTTT. It translates to CASSSPRDWRNEKLFF.